This T cell receptor (beta chain) derives from a study of beta chain features in type 1 diabetes. CDR1 and CDR2 from the germline V gene are MNHEY and SMNVEV (reference sequence). The junction had 9 bases not matched to a gene; V was cut back by 9 bases and J by 0 bases. The CDR3 extends over 15 amino acids. This clone was picked up a small number of times. Isolated RNA was reverse transcribed in full, so expressed TCRB transcripts were sequenced. The table came from immunoSEQ multiplex PCR; TCRdb's copy has only in-frame clones and leaves some out. The repertoire includes some 230,000 clones, over 9.5% of them detected once, and 0.03% to 0.04% sits in the top ten.

This rearrangement joins TRBV27 to TRBJ1-2; 8 positions agree with TRBD1. The source material was naive CD4+ T cells from blood. This clonotype was obtained from a woman aged 18-29 years in good health. CDR3: CARGLGQDSNYGYTF. The CDR3 DNA follows: TGTGCCAGGGGGCTGGGACAGGATTCTAACTATGGCTACACCTTC.